One and the same sample provided the 26 T cell receptor beta chains below, sequenced in a study of T cells after yellow fever vaccination. One entry per CDR3 protein results from TCRdb running MiXCR on the 5' RACE reads. The sample includes over 110,000 distinct CDR3 sequences, roughly 8.2% of them seen just once. This specimen was CD4+ T cells sorted from PBMCs, taken 5 days after the yellow fever booster vaccination. Receptor source: a man aged 30 to 39 who received the YFV17D yellow fever vaccine.

This clonotype was detected ten times or more. V gene TRBV28 combines with J gene TRBJ1-2, with 8 bases matching TRBD1. From germline, CDR1 is MDHEN and CDR2 SYDVKM. V trimming: 5 bases; J trimming: 4 bases; junction bases outside the gene matches: 6. This CDR3 has 14 residues. DNA for the CDR3: TGTGCCAGCAGTCTTTCAGGGGGCGGCTATGGCTACACCTTC. This codes for CASSLSGGGYGYTF.

This clonotype came up many times. V gene TRBV7-2 combines with J gene TRBJ2-2; D remains unclear. The CDR3 runs to 13 residues. Trimming removed 2 bases at V and 3 bases at J, with 4 bases between. CDR1 and CDR2 from the germline V gene are SGHTA and FQGNSA. The CDR3 loop is CASSLKHTGELFF. For the CDR3, the DNA is TGTGCCAGCAGCTTAAAACACACCGGGGAGCTGTTTTTT.

J is TRBJ2-5 and V is TRBV20-1, with 10 bases aligning to TRBD2. Germline-derived CDR1 and CDR2 are DFQATT and SNEGSKA (reference sequence). This CDR3 is 13 amino acids long. The V segment lost 3 bases and the J segment 6 bases; nucleotides outside the gene matches: 4. The CDR3 protein is CSASLAGVQTQYF. The CDR3 region has the DNA TGCAGTGCTAGTCTAGCGGGAGTACAGACCCAGTACTTC.

This clonotype was observed at least ten times. The chain uses TRBV7-7 and TRBJ2-3; D is perhaps TRBD2 (7 bases). From germline, CDR1 is SSHAT and CDR2 FNYEAQ (reference sequence). V was shortened by 3 bases and J by 3 bases, with 10 bases between the two germline ends. The CDR3 is made up of 14 amino acids. CDR3 bases: TGTGCCAGCAGCTTCGGGGGGCAAACAGATACGCAGTATTTT. Protein product: CASSFGGQTDTQYF.

The table lists this clonotype with many counts. The V and J genes are TRBV5-1 and TRBJ2-5; 9 bases map to TRBD2. Trimming cost V 0 bases and J 4 bases; bases outside gene matches: 4. There are 15 residues in the CDR3. Germline values: CDR1 SGHRS, CDR2 YFSETQ. The CDR3 here is CASSLGLSGRETQYF. CDR3 sequence (DNA): TGCGCCAGCAGCTTGGGGCTTAGCGGGAGAGAGACCCAGTACTTC. Drawing the rest from reference TRBV5-1 and TRBJ2-5, the complete variable domain is KAGVTQTPRYLIKTRGQQVTLSCSPISGHRSVSWYQQTPGQGLQFLFEYFSETQRNKGNFPGRFSGRQFSNSRSEMNVSTLELGDSALYLCASSLGLSGRETQYFGPGTRLLVL.

There are a few counts of this clonotype. This chain uses TRBV7-9 with TRBJ2-7, with no clear D. V lost 1 base to trimming and J lost 2 bases, with 9 bases between them. The CDR3 length is 14 residues. Per germline, CDR1 SEHNR and CDR2 FQNEAQ (reference sequence). CDR3 in amino acids: CASSLVSLPYEQYF. The CDR3 region has the DNA TGTGCCAGCAGCTTAGTGTCCCTACCCTACGAGCAGTACTTC.

This clonotype showed up many times. This chain uses TRBV28 with TRBJ2-7; 8 nucleotides align to TRBD2. V shed 6 bases and J 3 bases; nucleotides not matched to a gene: 10. Germline CDR1 and CDR2: MDHEN and SYDVKM. This CDR3 is 15 amino acids long. CDR3 amino acids: CASSLLGGAFYEQYF. DNA for the CDR3: TGTGCCAGCAGCCTACTCGGGGGGGCCTTCTACGAGCAGTACTTC.

This clonotype was counted between two and nine times. The chain has TRBV20-1 and TRBJ2-1, with D perhaps matching TRBD1 (5 bases). This CDR3 region has 15 residues. Germline loops: CDR1 DFQATT, CDR2 SNEGSKA (reference sequence). The V and J ends lost 3 bases and 2 bases respectively, with 14 bases between them. The CDR3 region has the DNA TGCAGTGCTAGGAGGCCCCCGGACACCTACAATGAGCAGTTCTTC. Its translation: CSARRPPDTYNEQFF.

The sample holds many counts of this clonotype. CDR3 sequence: CACRRDRGEAFF. The CDR3 region has the DNA TGTGCCTGCCGACGGGACAGGGGAGAAGCTTTCTTT. This chain connects TRBV30 to TRBJ1-1; 10 bases are shared with TRBD1. The V gene end was trimmed by 6 bases and the J gene end by 8 bases; junction bases not matched to a gene: 6. Germline loops: CDR1 GTSNPN, CDR2 SVGIG (reference sequence). The CDR3 runs 12 residues.

The sample holds many counts of this clonotype. The chain combines TRBV20-1 with TRBJ2-1; TRBD2 might be the D (7 bases). V dropped 2 bases and J dropped 4 bases, with 18 bases sitting between them. The CDR3 extends over 16 amino acids. CDR1 is DFQATT and CDR2 is SNEGSKA in the germline V gene (reference sequence). The CDR3 DNA sequence: TGCAGTGCTAGAAGCTCGAGGGGAGGGGGTTACAATGAGCAGTTCTTC. Its protein product is CSARSSRGGGYNEQFF.

The sample holds many counts of this clonotype. This sequence joins TRBV5-1 and TRBJ1-4; 7 positions match TRBD1. CDR3 size: 13 residues. The junction had 1 base not matched to a gene; V was cut back by 0 bases and J by 8 bases. Germline CDR1 SGHRS, CDR2 YFSETQ. CDR3 loop: CASSLGQGEKLFF. The CDR3 DNA is TGCGCCAGCAGCTTGGGACAGGGCGAAAAACTGTTTTTT.

This clonotype has at least ten counts. The chain links TRBV5-1 to TRBJ2-1; D gene uncertain. This CDR3 is built from 13 residues. V shed 0 bases and J shed 5 bases, with 6 bases lying between them. Germline loops: CDR1 SGHRS, CDR2 YFSETQ. The CDR3, as DNA: TGCGCCAGCAGCTTGGATCCAGACAATGAGCAGTTCTTC. This translates into CASSLDPDNEQFF.

This clonotype was observed a few times. The chain uses TRBV9 and TRBJ2-1; possibly TRBD2 for D (6 bases). The CDR3 has 13 amino acids. Germline V gives CDR1 SGDLS, CDR2 YYNGEE. Trimming took 1 base from V and 10 from J, leaving 12 bases between them. Written as DNA, the CDR3 is TGTGCCAGCAGCGTATTGCGGGGAACAGAGCAGTTCTTC. This encodes CASSVLRGTEQFF.

This clonotype occurred many times. V usage is TRBV20-1 and J usage is TRBJ2-2; D might be TRBD2 (6 bases). In germline, CDR1 is DFQATT, CDR2 SNEGSKA (reference sequence). The CDR3 is 16 residues long. The CDR3 sequence: CSAPFKPGLNTGELFF. For the CDR3, the DNA is TGCAGCGCCCCATTTAAACCGGGACTTAACACCGGGGAGCTGTTTTTT.

This clonotype was counted a few times. The genes are TRBV5-1 and TRBJ2-1, with 14 bases matching TRBD2. Unmatched junction bases numbered 6, after V lost 3 bases and J lost 4 bases. The germline V gene has CDR1 SGHRS and CDR2 YFSETQ. This CDR3 region has 17 residues. The DNA of the CDR3 is TGCGCCAGCAGCTCAGGGACTAGCGGGAGTTATTACAATGAGCAGTTCTTC. Translation gives CASSSGTSGSYYNEQFF. The variable domain in full, with the rest retrieved from reference TRBV5-1 and TRBJ2-1, is KAGVTQTPRYLIKTRGQQVTLSCSPISGHRSVSWYQQTPGQGLQFLFEYFSETQRNKGNFPGRFSGRQFSNSRSEMNVSTLELGDSALYLCASSSGTSGSYYNEQFFGPGTRLTVL.

This clonotype has ten or more counts. V is TRBV5-1 and J is TRBJ2-7, with 13 bases fitting TRBD2. The junction had 5 bases not matched to a gene; V was cut back by 4 bases and J by 4 bases. This CDR3 spans 15 amino acids. The V gene's germline CDR1 is SGHRS and CDR2 YFSETQ. CDR3 residues: CASSLGLAGAYEQYF. For the CDR3, the DNA is TGCGCCAGCAGCCTTGGACTAGCGGGAGCTTACGAGCAGTACTTC.

This clonotype was seen many times. The chain couples TRBV24-1 to TRBJ2-3; D may be TRBD1 (6 bases). The germline V gene has CDR1 KGHDR and CDR2 SFDVKD. The CDR3 is 15 residues long. Trimming took off 3 bases at V and 2 bases at J, with 11 bases between the two ends. Here the CDR3 reads CATSDPDRITDTQYF. The CDR3 DNA is TGTGCCACCAGTGATCCCGACAGGATCACAGATACGCAGTATTTT.

Note on this clonotype: One end of the junction does not line up with germline, which may come from a read error. The rearrangement links TRBV12-3 or TRBV12-4 to TRBJ2-6; no firm D call. The CDR3 length is 18 residues. CDR3: CAISLVLGGGSGANVLTF. For the CDR3, the DNA is TGTGCCATCAGTTTAGTCCTTGGCGGCGGTTCTGGGGCCAACGTCCTGACTTTC.

This clonotype has ten or more counts. This chain connects TRBV4-3 to TRBJ1-3, with a possible D match to TRBD1 (5 bases). The germline V gene has CDR1 LGHNA and CDR2 YSLEER. V lost 0 bases to trimming and J lost 3 bases, with 12 bases between them. This CDR3 contains 16 residues. The CDR3 loop reads CASSQDAQGFGNTIYF. The CDR3 DNA follows: TGCGCCAGCAGCCAAGATGCGCAGGGTTTTGGAAACACCATATATTTT.

This clonotype was detected many times. The rearrangement links TRBV6-5 to TRBJ1-2, with D perhaps TRBD1 (5 bases). CDR1 is MNHEY and CDR2 is SVGAGI in the germline V gene. The CDR3 is made up of 15 amino acids. Trimming cost V 0 bases and J 7 bases, with 15 bases left between them. In DNA form, the CDR3 reads TGTGCCAGCAGTTACTCCCCGAGGGGAACTCTTGGCTACACCTTC. Translated, it gives CASSYSPRGTLGYTF.

This clonotype was seen repeatedly, ten times or more. The chain recombines TRBV6-2 or TRBV6-3 with TRBJ2-5, with 13 nucleotides matching TRBD2. The ends lost 7 bases at V and 1 base at J; junction bases unmatched: 3. This CDR3 contains 15 residues. Germline V CDR1 and CDR2: MNHEY, SVGEGT. The CDR3, as DNA: TGTGCCAGCACCAGACTAGCGGGAGGCCAAGAGACCCAGTACTTC. This encodes CASTRLAGGQETQYF.

The chain has TRBV29-1 and TRBJ1-1; D gene ambiguous. Per germline, CDR1 SQVTM and CDR2 ANQGSEA. The CDR3 loop spans 13 amino acids. Deletions cut 6 bases from V and 0 bases from J, with 11 bases between. CDR3 bases: TGCAGCGTCCAAAGTAATATGAACACTGAAGCTTTCTTT. This sequence encodes CSVQSNMNTEAFF.

Points on this clonotype: Since a much larger clone is just one base distant, this may be a read error. V usage is TRBV18 and J usage is TRBJ2-1; the match to TRBD1 covers 9 bases. The CDR3 is 19 residues long. V shed 8 bases, J shed 1 base, and the junction held 18 bases outside the gene matches. The germline gives CDR1 KGHSH, CDR2 LQKENI. The CDR3 spells CASHIWDRVRSGSYNEQFF. The DNA of the CDR3 is TGTGCCAGCCACATATGGGACAGGGTACGTTCTGGGTCCTACAATGAGCAGTTCTTC.

In this sample, this clonotype turned up many times. The chain has TRBV7-2 and TRBJ2-7, with TRBD1 matching over 12 bases. Germline CDR1 and CDR2: SGHTA and FQGNSA. V dropped 7 bases and J dropped 5; count of bases not matched to a gene: 6. CDR3 length: 14 residues. Here the CDR3 DNA reads TGTGCCAGCATGCCGGGACAGGGGGCCAACGAGCAGTACTTC. Translation: CASMPGQGANEQYF.

The chain employs TRBV15 and TRBJ2-5; D unclear. The ends were cut back, 1 base at V and 2 bases at J, with 5 bases in the middle. The CDR3 runs 13 residues. CDR1 LNHNV and CDR2 YYDKDF come from the germline V gene (reference sequence). In nucleotides, the CDR3 is TGTGCCACCAGCAGAGTCTTTCAAGAGACCCAGTACTTC. This encodes CATSRVFQETQYF.

This clonotype was recorded at least ten times. The chain combines TRBV5-4 with TRBJ2-1; possibly TRBD1 or TRBD2 for D (5 bases each). The CDR3 contains 15 residues. Trimming left V 2 bases short and J 1 base short, with 10 bases between. The germline V gene has CDR1 SGHNT and CDR2 YYREEE (reference sequence). The chain's CDR3 is CASSFGGGSYNEQFF. DNA for the CDR3: TGTGCCAGCAGCTTTGGGGGTGGTTCCTACAATGAGCAGTTCTTC. The full variable domain, rest sourced from reference TRBV5-4 and TRBJ2-1, is ETGVTQSPTHLIKTRGQQVTLRCSSQSGHNTVSWYQQALGQGPQFIFQYYREEENGRGNFPPRFSGLQFPNYSSELNVNALELDDSALYLCASSFGGGSYNEQFFGPGTRLTVL.